This T cell receptor beta chain was recovered during a study of cytomegalovirus exposure and HLA in healthy donors. Whole-study findings and limits: Near-uniform donor sequencing depth was presumed by presence/absence analyses.

The CDR3 length is 14 residues. V trimming: 7 bases; J trimming: 4 bases; junction bases outside the gene matches: 7. Germline V lookup: CDR1 MNHNS, CDR2 SASEGT. Both 60 Vbeta primers and 13 Jbeta primers went into the PCR. The method was immunoSEQ multiplex PCR; TCRdb's version includes in-frame clones alone and lacks a portion of them. Among approximately 180,000 clones listed, more than 65% were seen once. About this clone itself: Antigen specificity is unknown.

The sample taken for sequencing was PBMCs. This chain links TRBV6-1 with TRBJ1-3; 7 bases map to TRBD1. The receptor's source is a woman aged 25-40 years in good health and CMV-seronegative. CDR3 sequence: CASIRQGAGNTIYF. The CDR3 region has the DNA TGTGCCAGCATTAGACAGGGTGCGGGAAACACCATATATTTT.